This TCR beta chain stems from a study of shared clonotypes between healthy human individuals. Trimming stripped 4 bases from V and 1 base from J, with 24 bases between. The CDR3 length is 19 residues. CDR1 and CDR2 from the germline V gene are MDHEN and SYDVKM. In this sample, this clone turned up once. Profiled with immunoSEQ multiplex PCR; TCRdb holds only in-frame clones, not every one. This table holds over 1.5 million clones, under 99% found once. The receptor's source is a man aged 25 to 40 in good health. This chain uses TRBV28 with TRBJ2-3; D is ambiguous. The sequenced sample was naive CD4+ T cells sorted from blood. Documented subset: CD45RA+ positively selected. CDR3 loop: CASSSFRLDRNTGTDTQYF. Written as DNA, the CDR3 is TGTGCCAGCAGTTCCTTCCGCCTGGATAGAAACACTGGCACAGATACGCAGTATTTT.